The 4 T cell receptor beta chains reported below all come from one sample, sequenced in a study of blood T cell repertoires in COVID-19. Repertoires were generated with immunoSEQ multiplex PCR, while TCRdb's copy carries only in-frame clones and drops some. Among a few hundred thousand clones, 80% to 90% were seen once, and the ten largest hold under 0.95%. Material for sequencing was peripheral blood. The receptors were sampled from a man aged 25 to 45 with acute or convalescent COVID-19.

As for this clone: Other DNA sequences in the sample encode the same CDR3. This chain uses TRBV6-5 with TRBJ1-2; a weak D match, TRBD1 (5 bases). CDR1 is MNHEY, CDR2 SVGAGI, per germline. The CDR3 consists of 12 residues. The germline V and J ends were trimmed by 5 bases and 5 bases, with 9 bases remaining between them. The CDR3 nucleotides are TGTGCCAGCAGTCCCCAGGGATATGGCTACACCTTC. This encodes CASSPQGYGYTF.

The rearrangement links TRBV4-1 to TRBJ1-2; 8 bases map to TRBD1. This CDR3 has 16 amino acids. The V segment lost 0 bases and the J segment 5 bases; nucleotides outside the gene matches: 8. CDR1 MGHRA and CDR2 YSYEKL come from the germline V gene. CDR3 in amino acids: CASSQDRTGRGYGYTF. The CDR3 DNA sequence: TGCGCCAGCAGCCAAGACCGGACAGGGCGGGGATATGGCTACACCTTC.

The chain combines TRBV29-1 with TRBJ2-3; D is possibly TRBD2 (6 bases). The CDR3 is 12 amino acids. CDR1 and CDR2 (germline): SQVTM, ANQGSEA. The V gene lost 7 bases and the J gene lost 3 bases, with 11 bases spanning the gap. The CDR3 DNA sequence: TGCAGCGGTTCGGGAGTTACAGATACGCAGTATTTT. As protein: CSGSGVTDTQYF.

The genes are TRBV7-9 and TRBJ2-4; 7 nucleotides agree with TRBD2. Germline V gene sequence: CDR1 SEHNR, CDR2 FQNEAQ (reference sequence). V lost 6 bases to trimming and J lost 7 bases; unmatched junction nucleotides: 6. The CDR3 totals 13 residues. In DNA, the CDR3 is TGTGCCAGCAGATCTTGGGACTACAACATTCAGTACTTC. Its protein is CASRSWDYNIQYF.